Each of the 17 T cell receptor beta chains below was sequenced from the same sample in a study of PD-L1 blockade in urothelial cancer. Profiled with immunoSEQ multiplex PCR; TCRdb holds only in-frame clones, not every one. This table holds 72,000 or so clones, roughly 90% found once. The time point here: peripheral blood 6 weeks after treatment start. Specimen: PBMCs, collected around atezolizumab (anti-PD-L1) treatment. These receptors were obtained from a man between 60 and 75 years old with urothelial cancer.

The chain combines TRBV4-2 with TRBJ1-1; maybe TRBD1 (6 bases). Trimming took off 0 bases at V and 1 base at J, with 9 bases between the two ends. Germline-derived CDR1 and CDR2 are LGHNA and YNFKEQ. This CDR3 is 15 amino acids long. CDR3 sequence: CASSQEGRGNTEAFF. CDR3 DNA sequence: TGTGCCAGCAGCCAAGAGGGCAGGGGGAACACTGAAGCTTTCTTT.

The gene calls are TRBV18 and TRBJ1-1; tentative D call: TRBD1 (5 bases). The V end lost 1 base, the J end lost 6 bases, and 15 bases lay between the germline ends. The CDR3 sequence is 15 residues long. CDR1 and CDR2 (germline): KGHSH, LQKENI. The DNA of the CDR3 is TGTGCCAGCTCACCACTGACGGGGGTAAAGGCTGAAGCTTTCTTT. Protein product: CASSPLTGVKAEAFF.

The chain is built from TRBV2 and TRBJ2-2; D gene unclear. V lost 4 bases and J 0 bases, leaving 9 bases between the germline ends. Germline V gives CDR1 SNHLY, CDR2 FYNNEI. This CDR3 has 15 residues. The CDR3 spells CASSGGRSNTGELFF. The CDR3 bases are TGTGCCAGCAGTGGAGGTCGCTCGAACACCGGGGAGCTGTTTTTT. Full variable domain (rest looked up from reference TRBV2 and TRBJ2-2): EPEVTQTPSHQVTQMGQEVILRCVPISNHLYFYWYRQILGQKVEFLVSFYNNEISEKSEIFDDQFSVERPDGSNFTLKIRSTKLEDSAMYFCASSGGRSNTGELFFGEGSRLTVL.

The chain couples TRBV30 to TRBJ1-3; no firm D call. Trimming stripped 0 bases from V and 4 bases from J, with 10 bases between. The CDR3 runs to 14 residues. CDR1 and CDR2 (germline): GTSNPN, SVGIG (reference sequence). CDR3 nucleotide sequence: TGTGCCTGGAGTGTATGGGCAGACGGAAACACCATATATTTT. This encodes CAWSVWADGNTIYF. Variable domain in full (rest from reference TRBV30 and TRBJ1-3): SQTIHQWPATLVQPVGSPLSLECTVEGTSNPNLYWYRQAAGRGLQLLFYSVGIGQISSEVPQNLSASRPQDRQFILSSKKLLLSDSGFYLCAWSVWADGNTIYFGEGSWLTVV.

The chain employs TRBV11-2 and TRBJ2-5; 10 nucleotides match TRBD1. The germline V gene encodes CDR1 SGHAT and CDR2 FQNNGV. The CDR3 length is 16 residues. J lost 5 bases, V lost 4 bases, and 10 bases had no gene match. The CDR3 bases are TGTGCCAGCAGCTCGATCAGACAGGGGGCTGGGGAGACCCAGTACTTC. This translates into CASSSIRQGAGETQYF. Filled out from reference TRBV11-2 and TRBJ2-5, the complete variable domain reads EAGVAQSPRYKIIEKRQSVAFWCNPISGHATLYWYQQILGQGPKLLIQFQNNGVVDDSQLPKDRFSAERLKGVDSTLKIQPAKLEDSAVYLCASSSIRQGAGETQYFGPGTRLLVL.

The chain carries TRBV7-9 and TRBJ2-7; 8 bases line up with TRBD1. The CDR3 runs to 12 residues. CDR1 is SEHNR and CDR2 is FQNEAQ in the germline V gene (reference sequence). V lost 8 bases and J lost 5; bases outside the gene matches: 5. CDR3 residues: CASGTGRDEQYF. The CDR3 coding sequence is TGTGCCAGCGGGACAGGCCGGGACGAGCAGTACTTC.

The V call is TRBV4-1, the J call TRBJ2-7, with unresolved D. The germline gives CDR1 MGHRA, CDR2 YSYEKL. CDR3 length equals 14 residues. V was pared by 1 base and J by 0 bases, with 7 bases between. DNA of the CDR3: TGCGCCAGCAGCCAAGTAGTAAGCTCCTACGAGCAGTACTTC. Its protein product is CASSQVVSSYEQYF.

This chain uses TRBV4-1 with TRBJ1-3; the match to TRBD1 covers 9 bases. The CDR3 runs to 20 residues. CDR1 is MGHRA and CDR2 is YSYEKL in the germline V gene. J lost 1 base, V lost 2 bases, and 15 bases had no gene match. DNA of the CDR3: TGCGCCAGCAGCCAACGAACGCCGGCACCGGGACAGGGATCTGGAAACACCATATATTTT. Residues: CASSQRTPAPGQGSGNTIYF.

Here the CDR3 DNA reads TGTGCCAGCAGCCCTATGGGACTTTACAATGAGCAGTTCTTC. It encodes CASSPMGLYNEQFF. The chain couples TRBV7-9 to TRBJ2-1; D is possibly TRBD2 (6 bases). The CDR3 sequence is 14 residues long. Trimming removed 5 bases from V and 4 bases from J, with 12 bases in between. CDR1 is SEHNR, CDR2 FQNEAQ, per germline (reference sequence).

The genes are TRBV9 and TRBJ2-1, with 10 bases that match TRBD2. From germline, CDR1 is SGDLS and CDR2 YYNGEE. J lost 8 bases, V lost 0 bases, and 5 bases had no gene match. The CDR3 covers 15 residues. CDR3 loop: CASSVVPSGSYEQFF. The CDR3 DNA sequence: TGTGCCAGCAGCGTAGTGCCTAGCGGGAGCTATGAGCAGTTCTTC.

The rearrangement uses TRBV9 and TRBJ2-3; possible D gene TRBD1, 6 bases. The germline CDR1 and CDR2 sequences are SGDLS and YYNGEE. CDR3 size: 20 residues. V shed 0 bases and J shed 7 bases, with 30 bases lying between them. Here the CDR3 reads CASSVALPGVIGRERNTQYF. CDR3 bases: TGTGCCAGCAGCGTAGCCCTTCCAGGGGTGATAGGTCGTGAACGAAATACGCAGTATTTT. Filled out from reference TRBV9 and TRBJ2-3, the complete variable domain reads DSGVTQTPKHLITATGQRVTLRCSPRSGDLSVYWYQQSLDQGLQFLIQYYNGEERAKGNILERFSAQQFPDLHSELNLSSLELGDSALYFCASSVALPGVIGRERNTQYFGPGTRLTVL.

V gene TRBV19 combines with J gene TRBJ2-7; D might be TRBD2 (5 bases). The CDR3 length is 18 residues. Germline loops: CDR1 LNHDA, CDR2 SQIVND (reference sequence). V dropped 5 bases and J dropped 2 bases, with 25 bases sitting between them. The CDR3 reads CASSPGVRATIRAYEQYF. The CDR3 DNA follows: TGTGCCAGTAGTCCCGGGGTGAGAGCGACTATCAGAGCCTACGAGCAGTACTTC.

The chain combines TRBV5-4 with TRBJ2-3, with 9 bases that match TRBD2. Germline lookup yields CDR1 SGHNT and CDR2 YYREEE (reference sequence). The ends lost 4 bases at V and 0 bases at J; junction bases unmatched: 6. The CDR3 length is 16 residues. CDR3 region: CASSLRLAESTDTQYF. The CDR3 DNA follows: TGTGCCAGCAGCCTGCGACTAGCGGAGAGCACAGATACGCAGTATTTT.

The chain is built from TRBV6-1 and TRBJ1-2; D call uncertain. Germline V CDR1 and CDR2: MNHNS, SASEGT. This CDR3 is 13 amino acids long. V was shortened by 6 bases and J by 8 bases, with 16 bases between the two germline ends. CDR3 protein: CASREAETRGYTF. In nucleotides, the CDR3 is TGTGCCAGCAGGGAGGCCGAGACGCGGGGCTACACCTTC.

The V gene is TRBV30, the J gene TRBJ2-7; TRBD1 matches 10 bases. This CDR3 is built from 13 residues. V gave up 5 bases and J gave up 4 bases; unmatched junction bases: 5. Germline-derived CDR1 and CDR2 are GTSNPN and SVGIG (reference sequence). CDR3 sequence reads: CAWAGQGTYEQYF. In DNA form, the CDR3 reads TGTGCCTGGGCGGGACAGGGGACGTACGAGCAGTACTTC.

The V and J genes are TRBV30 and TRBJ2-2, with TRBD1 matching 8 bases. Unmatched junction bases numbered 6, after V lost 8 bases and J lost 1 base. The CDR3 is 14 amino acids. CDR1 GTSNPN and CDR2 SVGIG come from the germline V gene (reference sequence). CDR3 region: CASRGRGNTGELFF. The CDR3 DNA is TGTGCCAGCAGGGGGCGAGGGAACACCGGGGAGCTGTTTTTT. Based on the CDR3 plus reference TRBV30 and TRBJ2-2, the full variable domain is SQTIHQWPATLVQPVGSPLSLECTVEGTSNPNLYWYRQAAGRGLQLLFYSVGIGQISSEVPQNLSASRPQDRQFILSSKKLLLSDSGFYLCASRGRGNTGELFFGEGSRLTVL.

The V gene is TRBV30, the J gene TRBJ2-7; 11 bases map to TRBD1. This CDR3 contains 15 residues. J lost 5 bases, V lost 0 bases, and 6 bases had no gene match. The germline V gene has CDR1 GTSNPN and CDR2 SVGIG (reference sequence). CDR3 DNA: TGTGCCTGGAGTGTAGGGACAGGGGGAGCCAACGAGCAGTACTTC. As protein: CAWSVGTGGANEQYF. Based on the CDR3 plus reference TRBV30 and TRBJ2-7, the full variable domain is SQTIHQWPATLVQPVGSPLSLECTVEGTSNPNLYWYRQAAGRGLQLLFYSVGIGQISSEVPQNLSASRPQDRQFILSSKKLLLSDSGFYLCAWSVGTGGANEQYFGPGTRLTVT.